Listed here are 9 T cell receptor beta chains from one sample, sequenced in a study of neoadjuvant anti-PD-1 for oral cavity cancer. Generated by immunoSEQ multiplex PCR, the TCRdb table keeps only in-frame clones and is missing some. Counted here are about 13,000 clones, approximately 70% occurring once; the ten biggest clones make up less than 3.5%. The sample here was PBMCs, taken before nivolumab (anti-PD-1) treatment. Source of these receptors: a person between 35 and 79 years old with oral cavity squamous cell carcinoma.

The chain carries TRBV4-1 and TRBJ2-1; possibly TRBD2 for D (5 bases). V lost 0 bases and J 8 bases, leaving 11 bases between the germline ends. In germline, CDR1 is MGHRA, CDR2 YSYEKL. The CDR3 totals 14 residues. Written as DNA, the CDR3 is TGCGCCAGCAGCCAAGATTGGGCGGGTCATGAGCAGTTCTTC. It codes for CASSQDWAGHEQFF.

The chain recombines TRBV5-4 with TRBJ2-2; a weak D match, TRBD1 (5 bases). The CDR3 runs to 13 residues. Germline V CDR1 and CDR2: SGHNT, YYREEE (reference sequence). Deletions cut 0 bases from V and 6 bases from J, with 6 bases between. This chain's CDR3 is CASSLAGPGELFF. As DNA, the CDR3 is TGTGCCAGCAGCTTGGCAGGGCCCGGGGAGCTGTTTTTT.

V usage is TRBV5-1 and J usage is TRBJ2-1; D may be TRBD1 (6 bases). V shed 3 bases and J shed 0 bases, with 16 bases lying between them. The CDR3 is 17 residues long. Germline V gene lookup returns CDR1 SGHRS and CDR2 YFSETQ. DNA for the CDR3: TGCGCCAGCAGCTCAGGACAGCCCAAGAGCTCCTACAATGAGCAGTTCTTC. It encodes CASSSGQPKSSYNEQFF. Looking up the rest from reference TRBV5-1 and TRBJ2-1 gives the full variable domain: KAGVTQTPRYLIKTRGQQVTLSCSPISGHRSVSWYQQTPGQGLQFLFEYFSETQRNKGNFPGRFSGRQFSNSRSEMNVSTLELGDSALYLCASSSGQPKSSYNEQFFGPGTRLTVL.

This rearrangement joins TRBV6-5 to TRBJ1-1, with a tentative D call TRBD1 (6 bases). Trimming stripped 5 bases from V and 4 bases from J, with 14 bases between. The V gene's germline CDR1 is MNHEY and CDR2 SVGAGI. The CDR3 covers 14 residues. CDR3 sequence (DNA): TGTGCCAGCAGTCAGGGGACCGGCCGCACTGAAGCTTTCTTT. It yields the protein CASSQGTGRTEAFF.

The rearrangement links TRBV15 to TRBJ1-3; 7 bases agree with TRBD1. With 1 base clipped from V and 3 bases from J, the junction kept 6 bases outside the gene matches. Germline CDR1 and CDR2: LNHNV and YYDKDF (reference sequence). The CDR3 contains 16 residues. The CDR3 is CATSRAQGLVGNTIYF. CDR3 nucleotides: TGTGCCACCAGCAGAGCACAGGGGCTGGTTGGAAACACCATATATTTT. The full variable domain, with the rest looked up from reference TRBV15 and TRBJ1-3, is DAMVIQNPRYQVTQFGKPVTLSCSQTLNHNVMYWYQQKSSQAPKLLFHYYDKDFNNEADTPDNFQSRRPNTSFCFLDIRSPGLGDTAMYLCATSRAQGLVGNTIYFGEGSWLTVV.

This chain connects TRBV19 to TRBJ1-3; 7 bases are a match to TRBD1. The CDR3 spans 15 residues. Losses at the gene ends were 4 bases for V and 8 bases for J; bases not matched to a gene: 11. Germline V gene sequence: CDR1 LNHDA, CDR2 SQIVND (reference sequence). The CDR3 reads CASSTDRVVLDTIYF. The CDR3 DNA follows: TGTGCCAGTAGTACCGACAGGGTTGTTTTGGACACCATATATTTT.

This chain links TRBV13 with TRBJ2-4; no clear D gene. The germline V and J ends were trimmed by 2 bases and 0 bases, with 5 bases remaining between them. Germline values: CDR1 PRHDT, CDR2 FYEKMQ (reference sequence). This CDR3 has 14 amino acids. The CDR3 spells CASSLWGAKNIQYF. CDR3 DNA: TGTGCCAGCAGCTTATGGGGAGCCAAAAACATTCAGTACTTC.

This chain links TRBV11-2 with TRBJ2-6, with 7 bases lining up with TRBD1. CDR1 and CDR2 from the germline V gene are SGHAT and FQNNGV. V shed 5 bases and J 4 bases; nucleotides not matched to a gene: 5. The CDR3 length is 15 residues. CDR3 DNA: TGTGCCAGCAGCATTACAGGGGCCGGGGCCAACGTCCTGACTTTC. This gives the protein CASSITGAGANVLTF.

The gene calls are TRBV18 and TRBJ1-3; TRBD1 aligns across 8 bases. Looked up from germline, CDR1 is KGHSH and CDR2 is LQKENI. V gave up 4 bases and J gave up 1 base; unmatched junction bases: 3. The CDR3 extends over 15 amino acids. CDR3 sequence (DNA): TGTGCCAGCTCACGACAGGGGCGGTCTGGAAACACCATATATTTT. This encodes CASSRQGRSGNTIYF.